Presented here are 30 T cell receptor beta chains from one specimen sequenced in a study of Graves' ophthalmopathy and Graves' hyperthyroidism. Amplification of TCR beta CDR3 regions used RNA transcripts. An opening RT-PCR round employed HTBI primers and preceded a second-round multiplex PCR. TCRdb used MiXCR to reprocess the multiplex PCR reads, holding one entry per CDR3 protein. The sample shows 240,000 or so distinct CDR3 sequences, approximately 42% of them seen only once. Sample: peripheral blood. The receptors were gathered from an adult man with Graves' ophthalmopathy.

This clonotype turned up a few times. The V call is TRBV7-9, the J call TRBJ1-6, with D maybe TRBD1 (5 bases). Trimming cost V 5 bases and J 5 bases, with 16 bases left between them. The germline CDR1 and CDR2 sequences are SEHNR and FQNEAQ (reference sequence). This CDR3 is 16 amino acids long. The CDR3 nucleotides are TGTGCCAGCAGCCCCCCTAGGAGGGGCGATAATTCACCCCTCCACTTT. Amino acid sequence: CASSPPRRGDNSPLHF.

Points on this clonotype: One end of the junction fails to match germline, which may point to a read error. V and J are TRBV11-1 and TRBJ2-7; D might be TRBD1 or TRBD2, each matching 5 bases. Per the germline V gene, CDR1 is SGHAT and CDR2 is FQDESV (reference sequence). This CDR3 is built from 13 residues. The CDR3 is CASGTGADYEQYF. CDR3 bases: TGCGCCAGCGGCACCGGGGCCGACTACGAGCAGTACTTC.

This clonotype has only a few counts. The chain uses TRBV9 and TRBJ2-2; 13 nucleotides agree with TRBD2. V lost 2 bases and J lost 4; bases outside the gene matches: 2. Germline V gene data show CDR1 as SGDLS and CDR2 as YYNGEE. The CDR3 totals 16 residues. DNA for the CDR3: TGTGCCAGCAGCGTGGGACTAGCGGGGAGCACCGGGGAGCTGTTTTTT. It specifies CASSVGLAGSTGELFF.

There are a few counts of this clonotype. The chain uses TRBV6-5 and TRBJ2-6; TRBD1 matches at 9 bases. V was pared by 5 bases and J by 4 bases, with 15 bases of the junction left unmatched. Germline-derived CDR1 and CDR2 are MNHEY and SVGAGI. The CDR3 has 19 residues. CDR3 sequence: CASSHPSVQGAPGANVLTF. The CDR3 DNA reads TGTGCCAGCAGTCATCCTAGTGTACAGGGGGCGCCCGGGGCCAACGTCCTGACTTTC.

V gene TRBV2 combines with J gene TRBJ1-2, with 11 bases identical to TRBD1. Unmatched junction bases numbered 7, after V lost 8 bases and J lost 8 bases. The germline V gene encodes CDR1 SNHLY and CDR2 FYNNEI. The CDR3 sequence is 13 residues long. The CDR3 loop is CASPGQGARGYTF. The DNA of the CDR3 is TGTGCCAGCCCAGGACAGGGGGCGAGAGGCTACACCTTC.

This chain links TRBV5-1 with TRBJ2-7; D remains ambiguous. The CDR3 extends over 15 amino acids. Trimming left V 4 bases short and J 6 bases short, with 20 bases between. Germline V gene lookup returns CDR1 SGHRS and CDR2 YFSETQ. For the CDR3, the DNA is TGCGCCAGCAGCGCCACGTATGGGCTCTCCGCCGAGCAGTACTTC. This gives the protein CASSATYGLSAEQYF.

This clonotype has ten or more counts. The V call is TRBV29-1, the J call TRBJ2-7; D gene unclear. This CDR3 has 13 amino acids. V was clipped by 4 bases and J by 0 bases, with 10 bases between them. The germline V gene has CDR1 SQVTM and CDR2 ANQGSEA. CDR3 amino acids: CSVAPFSSYEQYF. For the CDR3, the DNA is TGCAGCGTTGCACCGTTTAGCTCCTACGAGCAGTACTTC.

The J gene is TRBJ2-5, the V gene TRBV9; D may be TRBD2 (6 bases). CDR3 length equals 17 residues. The germline CDR1 and CDR2 sequences are SGDLS and YYNGEE. The germline V and J ends were trimmed by 0 bases and 1 base, with 16 bases remaining between them. CDR3 coding DNA: TGTGCCAGCAGCGTAGACGGGGGAGCGACTAGCCAAGAGACCCAGTACTTC. Translating it yields CASSVDGGATSQETQYF.

The chain couples TRBV12-3 or TRBV12-4 to TRBJ1-2, with 9 bases aligning to TRBD1. Trimming took 6 bases from V and 8 from J; bases not matched to a gene: 4. This CDR3 has 12 amino acids. This CDR3 reads CASSPGTGGYTF. CDR3 in DNA: TGTGCCAGCAGCCCCGGGACAGGGGGCTACACCTTC.

This clonotype was observed a handful of times. V and J are TRBV12-3 or TRBV12-4 and TRBJ2-6; no firm D call. The CDR3 is made up of 15 amino acids. V lost 6 bases and J lost 4, with 13 bases in between. The DNA for the CDR3 is TGTGCCAGCAGGTCTACATACCAAGGGGCCAACGTCCTGACTTTC. Its translation is CASRSTYQGANVLTF.

The chain carries TRBV4-1 and TRBJ1-1; D is uncertain. CDR1 and CDR2 (germline): MGHRA, YSYEKL. Trimming shortened V by 10 bases and J by 2 bases, and 17 bases separated the two germline ends. There are 14 residues in the CDR3. CDR3 nucleotide sequence: TGCGCCACCCGCCAAGCAGGTACCAACACTGAAGCTTTCTTT. The encoded protein is CATRQAGTNTEAFF.

The chain employs TRBV15 and TRBJ2-5, with a tentative D call TRBD2 (6 bases). The CDR3 is 16 amino acids. Germline CDR1 is LNHNV and CDR2 is YYDKDF (reference sequence). V was pared by 0 bases and J by 2 bases, with 13 bases between. The CDR3 nucleotides read TGTGCCACCAGCAGAGATCTGGGACTTTCGCAAGAGACCCAGTACTTC. This sequence encodes CATSRDLGLSQETQYF.

A word on this clonotype: One end of the junction is discordant with germline, which a read error may explain. The V call is TRBV7-7, the J call TRBJ2-3, with 8 bases that match TRBD2. The V gene's germline CDR1 is SSHAT and CDR2 FNYEAQ (reference sequence). This CDR3 spans 15 amino acids. This CDR3 is CASSLGTSRRDTQYF. As DNA, the CDR3 is TGTGCTAGCAGCTTAGGGACTAGTCGGCGAGATACGCAGTATTTT.

The table lists this clonotype with a few counts. The rearrangement uses TRBV15 and TRBJ2-7; 9 bases map to TRBD1. Germline V gene data show CDR1 as LNHNV and CDR2 as YYDKDF (reference sequence). Germline trimming cut 3 bases from V and 3 bases from J; bases unmatched to any gene: 0. The CDR3 length is 13 residues. The CDR3 nucleotides are TGTGCCACCAGCAGGGACAGGGGCTACGAGCAGTACTTC. This translates into CATSRDRGYEQYF.

This sequence joins TRBV5-8 and TRBJ2-7; 8 bases match TRBD2. Looked up from germline, CDR1 is SGHTS and CDR2 is YDEGEE. The CDR3 consists of 14 residues. The V segment lost 2 bases and the J segment 1 base; nucleotides outside the gene matches: 2. CDR3 residues: CASSFSGASYEQYF. In DNA form, the CDR3 reads TGTGCCAGCAGCTTTAGCGGGGCTTCCTACGAGCAGTACTTC.

This clonotype was seen once. V is TRBV9 and J is TRBJ2-7, with D perhaps TRBD1 (5 bases). V was shortened by 4 bases and J by 9 bases, with 14 bases between the two germline ends. CDR1 is SGDLS, CDR2 YYNGEE, per germline. The CDR3 is 12 amino acids. This chain's CDR3 is CASSFLTAPQYF. For the CDR3, the DNA is TGTGCCAGCAGCTTCTTGACAGCCCCGCAGTACTTC. The variable domain in full, with the rest retrieved from reference TRBV9 and TRBJ2-7, is DSGVTQTPKHLITATGQRVTLRCSPRSGDLSVYWYQQSLDQGLQFLIQYYNGEERAKGNILERFSAQQFPDLHSELNLSSLELGDSALYFCASSFLTAPQYFGPGTRLTVT.

In its sample, this clonotype was seen a few times. This rearrangement joins TRBV4-1 to TRBJ1-4; D is uncertain. The CDR3 runs 12 residues. Germline V gene data show CDR1 as MGHRA and CDR2 as YSYEKL. The V and J ends lost 2 bases and 8 bases respectively, with 6 bases between them. The CDR3 loop reads CASSQPQEKLFF. The CDR3 nucleotides read TGCGCCAGCAGCCAACCTCAGGAAAAACTGTTTTTT.

With respect to this clonotype: This sequence may be a read error, since a much larger clone differs from it by one base. The chain uses TRBV7-3 and TRBJ2-7; D uncertain. CDR1 and CDR2 from the germline V gene are SGHTA and FQGTGA. V was trimmed by 2 bases and J by 5 bases, leaving 10 bases between them. CDR3 size: 13 residues. As DNA, the CDR3 is TGTGCCAGCAGCTTAGCGCCGACGGACGAGCAGTACTTC. Translation: CASSLAPTDEQYF.

The chain joins TRBV2 to TRBJ1-2; 8 nucleotides line up with TRBD1. The V gene's germline CDR1 is SNHLY and CDR2 FYNNEI. Trimming removed 4 bases from V and 2 bases from J; junction bases left unmatched: 3. The CDR3 extends over 14 amino acids. The CDR3 DNA is TGTGCCAGCAGTGTTCGACAGGGGAACTATGGCTACACCTTC. Translated: CASSVRQGNYGYTF.

For the CDR3, the DNA is TGTGCCAGCAGCTTAGATAGAACTAATGAAAAACTGTTTTTT. It codes for CASSLDRTNEKLFF. This chain links TRBV5-8 with TRBJ1-4; D gene ambiguous. V was cut by 2 bases and J by 1 base, with 6 bases left in between. This CDR3 region has 14 residues. The germline CDR1 and CDR2 sequences are SGHTS and YDEGEE.

This clonotype was observed a few times. The rearrangement joins TRBV12-3 or TRBV12-4 to TRBJ1-2; D is unresolved. There are 11 residues in the CDR3. Trimming cost V 5 bases and J 7 bases, with 8 bases left between them. The CDR3, as DNA: TGTGCCAGCAGTCCGGGCCTTGGCTACACCTTC. It specifies CASSPGLGYTF.

The chain joins TRBV7-2 to TRBJ1-1, with a tentative D call TRBD1 (5 bases). This CDR3 is 15 amino acids long. CDR1 SGHTA and CDR2 FQGNSA come from the germline V gene. Trimming pared 3 bases from V and 1 base from J, leaving 12 bases between. The CDR3 spells CASSLDSRANTEAFF. CDR3 DNA: TGTGCCAGCAGCTTGGATTCCAGGGCGAACACTGAAGCTTTCTTT.

The DNA of the CDR3 is TGCAGTGCTAGAGAAGACCAGAACACTGAAGCTTTCTTT. It is translated as CSAREDQNTEAFF. The chain links TRBV20-1 to TRBJ1-1, with D unresolved. V was shortened by 0 bases and J by 1 base, with 6 bases between the two germline ends. The CDR3 consists of 13 residues. CDR1 and CDR2 (germline): DFQATT, SNEGSKA (reference sequence).

This chain joins TRBV4-1 and TRBJ1-2; TRBD1 matches at 7 bases. The V segment lost 2 bases and the J segment 8 bases; nucleotides outside the gene matches: 17. The germline V gene encodes CDR1 MGHRA and CDR2 YSYEKL. The CDR3 is made up of 17 amino acids. The CDR3 reads CASSQPWERGRGGGYTF. The CDR3 DNA is TGCGCCAGCAGCCAACCATGGGAAAGGGGGCGAGGCGGCGGCTACACCTTC.

V usage is TRBV24-1 and J usage is TRBJ1-1, with 11 bases fitting TRBD1. The CDR3 is made up of 17 amino acids. The trim removed 4 bases at V and 0 bases at J, leaving 6 bases unmatched. The germline CDR1 and CDR2 sequences are KGHDR and SFDVKD. CDR3 in amino acids: CATSEGTGGPMNTEAFF. Here the CDR3 DNA reads TGTGCCACCAGTGAAGGGACAGGGGGGCCTATGAACACTGAAGCTTTCTTT.

This clonotype was seen a few times. An end of the junction differs from the germline gene, which may be a read error. The chain carries TRBV7-7 and TRBJ2-5; 11 bases are shared with TRBD2. The CDR3 contains 15 residues. From germline, CDR1 is SSHAT and CDR2 FNYEAQ (reference sequence). CDR3 in amino acids: CASSRLAGTQETQYF. The CDR3 DNA sequence: TGTGCTAGCAGCCGACTAGCGGGGACGCAAGAGACCCAGTACTTC.

J is TRBJ2-7 and V is TRBV10-2, with a tentative D call TRBD1 (6 bases). V lost 6 bases, J lost 4 bases, and 16 bases lay in between. Germline CDR1 and CDR2: WSHSY and SAAADI. The CDR3 runs 14 residues. The CDR3 DNA sequence: TGCGCCAGCAGAGATCCCGGGACACGGTACGAGCAGTACTTC. This encodes CASRDPGTRYEQYF.

V and J are TRBV14 and TRBJ2-7, with D perhaps given as TRBD1 or TRBD2 (5 bases each). Trimming cost V 1 base and J 6 bases, with 7 bases left between them. The CDR3 runs 12 residues. In germline, CDR1 is SGHDN, CDR2 FVKESK. The CDR3 is CASSQAGAEQYF. The CDR3 DNA sequence: TGTGCCAGCAGCCAAGCCGGGGCCGAGCAGTACTTC.

This clonotype was picked up one time. The V and J genes are TRBV7-9 and TRBJ2-1; possibly TRBD1 for D (6 bases). The CDR3 consists of 13 residues. The V end was cut by 5 bases, the J end by 10 bases, with 15 bases between. Germline V gene sequence: CDR1 SEHNR, CDR2 FQNEAQ (reference sequence). CDR3 in amino acids: CASSIRDNGEQFF. CDR3 bases: TGTGCCAGCAGCATCCGGGACAACGGGGAGCAGTTCTTC.

Of note for this clonotype: One end of the junction does not line up with germline, which may come from a read error. This chain joins TRBV2 and TRBJ1-2; 10 bases agree with TRBD1. Germline CDR1 is SNHLY and CDR2 is FYNNEI. The CDR3 is 14 amino acids. This CDR3 is CASSWDRGSYGHTF. For the CDR3, the DNA is TGTGCCAGCAGCTGGGACAGGGGATCCTATGGCCACACCTTC.